This is a list of T cell receptor beta chains from one sample in a study of control samples from healthy donors and cancer patients. The table came from immunoSEQ multiplex PCR; TCRdb's copy has only in-frame clones and leaves some out. Of roughly 450,000 clones listed, about 93% were seen once; the top ten hold more than 6%. Sequencing was carried out using PBMCs. The receptors stem from a middle-aged man with head and neck cancer. The CDR3 runs from the conserved cysteine through the conserved F or W.

>TRBJ2-2|TRBV4-3
CASSQRSIYTGELFF
>TRBJ2-1|TRBV7-8
CASSPYRGGTYNEQFF
>TRBJ1-1|TRBV19
CASRSHLLTEAFF
>TRBJ1-1|TRBV4-2
CASSAPGTGVTEAFF
>TRBJ2-1|TRBV4-3
CASSQDARSSYNEQFF
>TRBJ2-7|TRBV28
CASMGQGSSYEQYF
>TRBJ2-2|TRBV11-3
CASSSGGPGELFF
>TRBJ1-5|TRBV24-1
CATSPDGTGHQPQHF
>TRBJ2-2|TRBV12-3/TRBV12-4
CASSLVGARELFF
>TRBJ2-7|TRBV7-9
CASSLDRDSHYEQYF
>TRBJ2-1|TRBV18
CASSPRTSGSGEQFF
>TRBJ2-2|TRBV19
CASSINRNTGELFF
>TRBJ1-1|TRBV7-9
CASSPPEWNTEAFF
>TRBJ2-7|TRBV11-2
CASSLGVGTLASEQYF
>TRBJ1-4|TRBV19
CASSPGGSAEKLFF
>TRBJ2-3|TRBV3-1/TRBV3-2
CASSLGVPAGGDTQYF
>TRBJ2-1|TRBV30
CAWSSPSGRAFNEQFF
>TRBJ2-3|TRBV27
CASSGLLVNTDTQYF
>TRBJ2-2|TRBV7-8
CASRLSPVIDTGELFF
>TRBJ2-7|TRBV6-6
CASSAGRSYEQYF
>TRBJ2-3|TRBV6-1
CASSARLAGEYTDTQYF
>TRBJ2-1|TRBV4-1
CASKSRGSVNEQFF
>TRBJ1-5|TRBV4-3
CASSQDGGKQPQHF
>TRBJ2-7|TRBV6-5
CASSYSQQLSSYEQYF
>TRBJ1-1|TRBV2
CASQGQMNTEAFF